This is a list of T cell receptor beta chains from one sample in a study of molecular identifiers for immune sequencing clone quantification. TCRdb analysed the PCR reads with MiXCR anew, one entry per CDR3 protein. In the table there are about half a million distinct CDR3 sequences, around a fifth of which are singletons. Source material: naive CD8+ T cells from blood, with Jurkat cell RNA spiked in. The receptors here all came from a human donor in good health. Some libraries in this study had Jurkat cell RNA spiked in. Both conserved end residues are part of each CDR3.

cdr3_aa j_call v_call
CASSSGAEGDEQYF TRBJ2-7 TRBV13
CSARGNRGEETQYF TRBJ2-5 TRBV20-1
CASSYSGTTNTGELFF TRBJ2-2 TRBV6-5
CASSPRRGAGNTIYF TRBJ1-3 TRBV27
CASSSLRRFPYEQYF TRBJ2-7 TRBV5-8
CASSPGEFAGAAYEQYF TRBJ2-7 TRBV4-2
CASSTASGLMYEQFF TRBJ2-1 TRBV7-6
CASSWDLGQPNTEAFF TRBJ1-1 TRBV6-2/TRBV6-3
CASSQGGAYQPQHF TRBJ1-5 TRBV7-9
CASTRGGFTDTQYF TRBJ2-3 TRBV28
CSVEEAGKAEETQYF TRBJ2-5 TRBV29-1
CSARDYTSYEQYF TRBJ2-7 TRBV20-1
CASSSNLDSPGELFF TRBJ2-2 TRBV7-9
CASKGFVSDQPQHF TRBJ1-5 TRBV19
CASSFPGQGGSEQYF TRBJ2-7 TRBV11-2
CASRDGTTNEKLFF TRBJ1-4 TRBV6-2/TRBV6-3
CASSNSARDEQFF TRBJ2-1 TRBV19
CASSGPDTQYF TRBJ2-3 TRBV11-2
CASRVGRSLGYEQYF TRBJ2-7 TRBV6-4
CASSTTPYTGELFF TRBJ2-2 TRBV6-5
CASSLEPGQVPWGEQFF TRBJ2-1 TRBV7-2
CAISEPSGGYEQYF TRBJ2-7 TRBV10-3
CASSWTGLSEAFF TRBJ1-1 TRBV5-4
CASSPGTGANQPQHF TRBJ1-5 TRBV27
CSVTRARAGLAGGDTQYF TRBJ2-3 TRBV29-1
CASTPGGVNNQPQHF TRBJ1-5 TRBV12-3/TRBV12-4
CASSYGDPNTGEPFF TRBJ2-2 TRBV6-6
CASSDYYLAGELFF TRBJ2-2 TRBV6-1
CASSQFKGTEAFF TRBJ1-1 TRBV4-3
CASSLGLAASAEQYF TRBJ2-7 TRBV7-8
CAWSSRRPEAFF TRBJ1-1 TRBV30
CSVEDGGRGPSYEQYF TRBJ2-7 TRBV29-1
CSATESGTANYEQYF TRBJ2-7 TRBV20-1
CASSRTKPEQYF TRBJ2-7 TRBV7-9
CASSPTVRLAGGGKFF TRBJ2-1 TRBV12-3/TRBV12-4
CSVVGGDEQVTDTQYF TRBJ2-3 TRBV29-1
CASSMGAAAYEQYF TRBJ2-7 TRBV19
CATSPVSGELFF TRBJ2-2 TRBV24-1
CASDSYRGPNTGELFF TRBJ2-2 TRBV10-2
CASSVGVTGGSTGELFF TRBJ2-2 TRBV9
CAGQLRVRRKLFF TRBJ1-4 TRBV12-5
CATILPNTDTQYF TRBJ2-3 TRBV19
CASSIGLETRQYF TRBJ2-7 TRBV7-9
CAASRVLGGEQYF TRBJ2-7 TRBV15
CASSTYGDRGISYEQYF TRBJ2-7 TRBV12-3/TRBV12-4
CAWAYTTSTDTQYF TRBJ2-3 TRBV30
CASTLGTNTEAFF TRBJ1-1 TRBV6-5
CASSTGLGRGESYEQYF TRBJ2-7 TRBV3-1
CASSNGGSGANVLTF TRBJ2-6 TRBV2
CATSRALPGQGTPEAFF TRBJ1-1 TRBV15
CASSINSGDPGNTIYF TRBJ1-3 TRBV19
CASSLGSGKSYEQYF TRBJ2-7 TRBV7-6
CVSSVLGMLYNEQFF TRBJ2-1 TRBV11-2